This entry features one TCR beta chain sequence. In the authors' methods: Amplification from reference gene primers served as the basis for estimated nucleated cell counts. TCRdb's copy holds only in-frame clones and misses some; the assay was immunoSEQ multiplex PCR. The DNA gave D and trimming, while V, J and clone size come from that table. The data show 30,000 or so clones, roughly 93% seen once. Germline loops: CDR1 LGHDT, CDR2 YNNKEL (reference sequence). The V end lost 1 base, the J end lost 9 bases, and 16 bases lay between the germline ends. This CDR3 contains 16 residues. The sample belongs to a study of blood T cell repertoires in COVID-19. Study in general: The cDNA or gDNA used as material had been derived from T cells, B-cell-depleted T cells, or PBMCs.

This chain uses TRBV3-1 (or the pseudogene TRBV3-2) with TRBJ1-6; TRBD1 is a possible D gene (5 bases). Sample: peripheral blood. The sequence came from a male donor with active COVID-19. The CDR3 region is CASSQVGGMGGSPLHF. Written as DNA, the CDR3 is TGTGCCAGCAGCCAAGTCGGAGGGATGGGGGGTTCACCCCTCCACTTT.